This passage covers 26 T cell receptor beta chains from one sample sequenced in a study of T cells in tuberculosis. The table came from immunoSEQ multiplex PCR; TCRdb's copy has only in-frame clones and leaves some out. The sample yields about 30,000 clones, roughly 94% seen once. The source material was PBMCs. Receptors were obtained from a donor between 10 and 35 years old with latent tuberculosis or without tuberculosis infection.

The CDR3 region is CAIVAGGSYNEQFF. CDR3 nucleotide sequence: TGTGCCATCGTAGCGGGAGGTTCCTACAATGAGCAGTTCTTC. This sequence joins TRBV10-3 and TRBJ2-1; 10 bases align to TRBD2. This CDR3 is 14 amino acids long. Germline-derived CDR1 and CDR2 are ENHRY and SYGVKD. V lost 8 bases and J lost 1; bases outside the gene matches: 2.

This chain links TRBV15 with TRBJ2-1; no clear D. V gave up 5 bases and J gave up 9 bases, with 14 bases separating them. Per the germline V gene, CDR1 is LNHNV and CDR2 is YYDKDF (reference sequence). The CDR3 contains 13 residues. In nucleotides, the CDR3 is TGTGCCACCAGCCGAATCGGGTCGGGTGAGCAGTTCTTC. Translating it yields CATSRIGSGEQFF.

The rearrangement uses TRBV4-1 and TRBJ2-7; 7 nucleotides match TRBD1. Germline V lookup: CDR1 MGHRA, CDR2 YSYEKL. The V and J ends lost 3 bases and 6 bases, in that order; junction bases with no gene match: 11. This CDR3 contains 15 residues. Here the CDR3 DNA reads TGCGCCAGCAGCCATTCGACAGGGAGTTTGGGCGAGCAGTACTTC. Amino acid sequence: CASSHSTGSLGEQYF.

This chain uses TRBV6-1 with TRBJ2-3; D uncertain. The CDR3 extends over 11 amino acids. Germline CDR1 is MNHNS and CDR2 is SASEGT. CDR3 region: CATSETPAQYF. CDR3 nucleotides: TGTGCTACAAGTGAAACCCCGGCGCAGTATTTT.

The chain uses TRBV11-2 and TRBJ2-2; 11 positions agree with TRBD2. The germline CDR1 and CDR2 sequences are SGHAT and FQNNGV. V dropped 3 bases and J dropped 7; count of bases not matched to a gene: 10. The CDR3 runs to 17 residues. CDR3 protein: CASSFTSGSGYGGELFF. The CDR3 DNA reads TGTGCCAGCAGCTTTACTAGCGGGAGTGGATATGGCGGGGAGCTGTTTTTT.

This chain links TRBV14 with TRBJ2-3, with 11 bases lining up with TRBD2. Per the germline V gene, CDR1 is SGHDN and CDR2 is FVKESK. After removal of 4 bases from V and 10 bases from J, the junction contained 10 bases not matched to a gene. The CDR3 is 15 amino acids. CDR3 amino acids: CASSPLELAGESQYF. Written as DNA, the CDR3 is TGTGCCAGCAGCCCCCTCGAACTAGCGGGAGAATCGCAGTATTTT.

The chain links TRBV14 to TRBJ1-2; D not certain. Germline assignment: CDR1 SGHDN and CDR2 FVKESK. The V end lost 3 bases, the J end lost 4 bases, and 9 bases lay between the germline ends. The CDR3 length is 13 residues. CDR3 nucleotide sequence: TGTGCCAGCAGCCATGGGCCGTCCTATGGCTACACCTTC. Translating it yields CASSHGPSYGYTF.

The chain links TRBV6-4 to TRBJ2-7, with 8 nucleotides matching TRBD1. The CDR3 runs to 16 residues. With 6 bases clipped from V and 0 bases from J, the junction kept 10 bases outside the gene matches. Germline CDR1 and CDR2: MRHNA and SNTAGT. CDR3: CASSYLRDRLSYEQYF. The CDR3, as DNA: TGTGCCAGCAGCTACCTCCGGGACAGGCTCTCCTACGAGCAGTACTTC.

This chain's CDR3 is CASSWTSGAYEQYF. CDR3 nucleotide sequence: TGTGCCAGCAGCTGGACTAGCGGAGCCTACGAGCAGTACTTC. The V call is TRBV5-5, the J call TRBJ2-7; 10 bases fit TRBD2. Trimming took 3 bases from V and 2 from J; bases not matched to a gene: 2. The CDR3 is 14 amino acids. Germline CDR1 is SGHKS and CDR2 is YYEKEE (reference sequence).

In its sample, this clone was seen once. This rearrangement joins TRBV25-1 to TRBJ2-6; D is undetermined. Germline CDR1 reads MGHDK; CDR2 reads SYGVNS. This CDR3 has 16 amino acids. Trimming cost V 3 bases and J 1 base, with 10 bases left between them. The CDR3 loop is CASSDTKRSGANVLTF. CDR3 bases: TGTGCCAGCAGTGATACGAAGAGGTCTGGGGCCAACGTCCTGACTTTC.

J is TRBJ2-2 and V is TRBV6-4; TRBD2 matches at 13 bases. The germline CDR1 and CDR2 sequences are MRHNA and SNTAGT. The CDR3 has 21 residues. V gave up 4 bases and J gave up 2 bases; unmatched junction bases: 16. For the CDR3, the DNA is TGTGCCAGCAGTGTCTCTCCCCGGACTAGCGGGAGCCGAATAAACACCGGGGAGCTGTTTTTT. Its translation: CASSVSPRTSGSRINTGELFF.

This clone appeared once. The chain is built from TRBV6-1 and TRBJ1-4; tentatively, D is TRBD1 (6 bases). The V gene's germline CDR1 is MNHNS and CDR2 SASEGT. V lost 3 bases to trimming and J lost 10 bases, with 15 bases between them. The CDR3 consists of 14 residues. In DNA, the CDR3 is TGTGCCAGCAGTGATCAGGGGATGGGCGTAAAACTGTTTTTT. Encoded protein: CASSDQGMGVKLFF.

The CDR3 is CASSLGGTGLKDQPQHF. CDR3 DNA sequence: TGTGCCAGCAGCTTAGGGGGGACAGGCCTAAAGGATCAGCCCCAGCATTTT. The chain joins TRBV13 to TRBJ1-5; 8 nucleotides align to TRBD1. CDR3 length: 17 amino acids. V shed 0 bases and J 5 bases; nucleotides not matched to a gene: 9. Germline V gene lookup returns CDR1 PRHDT and CDR2 FYEKMQ (reference sequence).

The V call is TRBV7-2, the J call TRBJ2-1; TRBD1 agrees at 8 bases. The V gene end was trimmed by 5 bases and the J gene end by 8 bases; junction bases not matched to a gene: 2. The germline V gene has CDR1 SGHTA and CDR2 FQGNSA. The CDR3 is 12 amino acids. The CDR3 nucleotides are TGTGCCAGCAGCACACAGGGGGATGAGCAGTTCTTC. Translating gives CASSTQGDEQFF. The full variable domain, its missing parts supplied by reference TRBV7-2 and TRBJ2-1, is GAGVSQSPSNKVTEKGKDVELRCDPISGHTALYWYRQSLGQGLEFLIYFQGNSAPDKSGLPSDRFSAERTGGSVSTLTIQRTQQEDSAVYLCASSTQGDEQFFGPGTRLTVL.

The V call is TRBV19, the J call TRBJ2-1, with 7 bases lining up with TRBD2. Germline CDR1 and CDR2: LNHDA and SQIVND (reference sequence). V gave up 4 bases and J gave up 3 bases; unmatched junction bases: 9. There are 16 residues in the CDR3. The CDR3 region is CASSTSFGGYYNEQFF. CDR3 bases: TGTGCCAGTAGTACATCCTTCGGGGGGTACTACAATGAGCAGTTCTTC.

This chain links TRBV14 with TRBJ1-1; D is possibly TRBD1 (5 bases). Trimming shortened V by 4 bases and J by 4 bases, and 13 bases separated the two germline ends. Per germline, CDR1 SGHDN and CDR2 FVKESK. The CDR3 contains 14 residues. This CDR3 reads CASSLGGGATEAFF. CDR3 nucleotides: TGTGCCAGCAGCCTCGGGGGGGGAGCCACTGAAGCTTTCTTT.

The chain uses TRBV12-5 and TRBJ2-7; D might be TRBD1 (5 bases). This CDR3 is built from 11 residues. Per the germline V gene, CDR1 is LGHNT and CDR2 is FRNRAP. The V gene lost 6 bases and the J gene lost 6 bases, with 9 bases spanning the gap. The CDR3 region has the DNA TGTGCTAGTGGGCAGGGATTCGAGCAGTACTTC. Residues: CASGQGFEQYF.

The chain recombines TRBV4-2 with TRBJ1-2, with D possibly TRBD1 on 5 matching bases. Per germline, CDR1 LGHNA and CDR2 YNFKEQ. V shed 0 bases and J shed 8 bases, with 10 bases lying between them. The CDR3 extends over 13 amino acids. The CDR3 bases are TGTGCCAGCAGCCAAGAAAGGGGTACGGGCTACACCTTC. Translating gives CASSQERGTGYTF.

The CDR3 is CASSVSPSYNEQFF. The CDR3, as DNA: TGCGCCAGCAGCGTCTCCCCCTCCTACAATGAGCAGTTCTTC. The chain combines TRBV5-1 with TRBJ2-1; no clear D. V was trimmed by 4 bases and J by 0 bases, leaving 8 bases between them. The germline CDR1 and CDR2 sequences are SGHRS and YFSETQ. The CDR3 extends over 14 amino acids.

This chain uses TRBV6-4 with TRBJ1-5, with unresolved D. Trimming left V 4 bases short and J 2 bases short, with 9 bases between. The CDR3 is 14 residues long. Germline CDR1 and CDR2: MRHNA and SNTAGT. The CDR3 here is CASSGEIGNQPQHF. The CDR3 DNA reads TGTGCCAGCAGTGGAGAGATCGGCAATCAGCCCCAGCATTTT.

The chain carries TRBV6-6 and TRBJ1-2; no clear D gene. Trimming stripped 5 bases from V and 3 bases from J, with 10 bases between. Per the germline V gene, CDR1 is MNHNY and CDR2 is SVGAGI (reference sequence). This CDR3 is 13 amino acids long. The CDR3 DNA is TGTGCCAGCAGTCGCCGGGGTTACTATGGCTACACCTTC. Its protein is CASSRRGYYGYTF.

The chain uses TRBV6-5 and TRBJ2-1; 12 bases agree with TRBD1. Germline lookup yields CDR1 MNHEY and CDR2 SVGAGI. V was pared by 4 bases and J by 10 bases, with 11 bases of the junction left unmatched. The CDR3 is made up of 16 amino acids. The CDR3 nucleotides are TGTGCCAGCAGTTCAGGCCGGGACAGGGGGCAAGAGGAGCAGTTCTTC. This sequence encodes CASSSGRDRGQEEQFF.

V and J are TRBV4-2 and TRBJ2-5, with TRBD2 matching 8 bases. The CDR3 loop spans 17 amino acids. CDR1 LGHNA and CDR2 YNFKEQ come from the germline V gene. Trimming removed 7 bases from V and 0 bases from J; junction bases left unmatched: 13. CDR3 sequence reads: CASTTGSASGHQETQYF. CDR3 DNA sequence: TGTGCCAGCACCACGGGCTCGGCTAGCGGGCACCAAGAGACCCAGTACTTC.

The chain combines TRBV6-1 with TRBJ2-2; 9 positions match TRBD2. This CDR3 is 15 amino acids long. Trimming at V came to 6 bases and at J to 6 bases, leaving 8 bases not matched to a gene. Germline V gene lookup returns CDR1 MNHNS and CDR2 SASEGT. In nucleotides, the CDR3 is TGTGCCAGCAGGACCGGGACTAGCTTCTCCGGGGAGCTGTTTTTT. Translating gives CASRTGTSFSGELFF.

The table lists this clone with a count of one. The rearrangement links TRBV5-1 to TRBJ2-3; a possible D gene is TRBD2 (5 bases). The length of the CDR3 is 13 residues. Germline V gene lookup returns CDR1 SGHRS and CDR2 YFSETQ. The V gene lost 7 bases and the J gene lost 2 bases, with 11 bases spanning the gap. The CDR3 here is CASSRDITDTQYF. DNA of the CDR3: TGCGCCAGCTCTCGGGATATCACAGATACGCAGTATTTT.

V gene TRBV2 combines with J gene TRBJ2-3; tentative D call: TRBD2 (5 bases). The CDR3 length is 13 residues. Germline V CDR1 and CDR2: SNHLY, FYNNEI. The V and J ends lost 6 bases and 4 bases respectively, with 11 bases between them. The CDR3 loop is CASRLRAADTQYF. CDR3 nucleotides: TGTGCCAGCAGGCTCCGAGCGGCAGATACGCAGTATTTT.